This is a list of T cell receptor beta chains from one sample in a study of blood T cell repertoires in COVID-19. The method was immunoSEQ multiplex PCR; TCRdb's version includes in-frame clones alone and lacks a portion of them. This sample has fewer than 150,000 clones; about 80% occur once, and the top ten carry 11%. The specimen was peripheral blood. These receptors all come from a human donor in a cohort sampled during active COVID-19. CDR3s include the opening cysteine and the closing phenylalanine or tryptophan. The order of the fields is D gene, clone size, V gene, J gene, CDR3 DNA, CDR3 protein. D genes are given only for firm matches. The size entry is marked missing in some rows and otherwise reads once, few, many or a size class.

TRBD1	.	TRBV2	TRBJ1-4	TGTGCCAGCAGTGGGAGGAGGGGGCGGGATGAAAAACTGTTTTTT	CASSGRRGRDEKLFF
TRBD2	.	TRBV5-4	TRBJ2-7	TGTGCCAGCAGCTTGGTAGCGGGGGGCTCGGGAGGCGAGCAGTACTTC	CASSLVAGGSGGEQYF
.	.	TRBV10-2	TRBJ1-1	TGCGCCAGTACCGAGGAGTACACTGAAGCTTTCTTT	CASTEEYTEAFF
.	.	TRBV7-9	TRBJ1-5	TGTGCCAGCAGCCTAAATAGCAATCAGCCCCAGCATTTT	CASSLNSNQPQHF
.	few	TRBV5-5	TRBJ2-7	TGTGCCAGCAGCTTGCCTCCTAGCTCCGAGCAGTACTTC	CASSLPPSSEQYF
.	.	TRBV6-6	TRBJ2-3	TGTGCCAGCAGTTACGGGCGGGGAGGCACAGATACGCAGTATTTT	CASSYGRGGTDTQYF
TRBD2	.	TRBV27	TRBJ2-5	TGTGCCAGCGGTCGAAGCGGGGGGCGGGAGACCCAGTACTTC	CASGRSGGRETQYF
TRBD1	.	TRBV28	TRBJ2-7	TGTGCCAGCAGTTTATGGTCGACAGGGGCCGAATACGAGCAGTACTTC	CASSLWSTGAEYEQYF
.	.	TRBV5-6	TRBJ2-7	TGTGCCAGCAGCTTGCTGGACACCCCCTACGAGCAGTACTTC	CASSLLDTPYEQYF
.	.	TRBV4-1	TRBJ2-5	TGCGCCAGCAGCCGGCCTGGCGGCCAAGAGACCCAGTACTTC	CASSRPGGQETQYF
.	few	TRBV19	TRBJ1-5	TGTGCCAGTAGTATACCCCTCTGGCGATCAGGAGGGAGAGGTACCTTTCAGCCCCAGCATTTT	CASSIPLWRSGGRGTFQPQHF
.	.	TRBV7-9	TRBJ1-3	TGTGCCAGCAGCACACAGGGATCTGGAAACACCATATATTTT	CASSTQGSGNTIYF
TRBD1	.	TRBV7-3	TRBJ2-7	TGTGCCAGCAGCTTGACAGGGCTCTACGAGCAGTACTTC	CASSLTGLYEQYF
TRBD1	once	TRBV30	TRBJ2-7	TGTGCCTGGAGCGAAACCGGGACAGGGATTTCCTACGAGCAGTACTTC	CAWSETGTGISYEQYF
TRBD1	.	TRBV14	TRBJ1-4	TGTGCCAGCAGCCTCATGAGACAGGGGAGAAATGAAAAACTGTTTTTT	CASSLMRQGRNEKLFF
.	.	TRBV27	TRBJ2-7	TGTGCCAGCAGTTCGGGGGGCGGTGGTTCCTACGAGCAGTACTTC	CASSSGGGGSYEQYF
TRBD1	.	TRBV28	TRBJ1-4	TGTGCCAGCAGGACAGGGTCGTTTAATGAAAAACTGTTTTTT	CASRTGSFNEKLFF
.	.	TRBV24-1	TRBJ2-3	TGTGCCCTTACCCTAGGTGGCACAGATACGCAGTATTTT	CALTLGGTDTQYF
TRBD1	.	TRBV5-1	TRBJ2-2	TGCGCCAGCAGCGCGGGACAGGTCAACACCGGGGAGCTGTTTTTT	CASSAGQVNTGELFF
.	few	TRBV15	TRBJ1-5	TGTGCCACCAGCAGAGATTCGGGGCAGCCCCAGCATTTT	CATSRDSGQPQHF
.	.	TRBV3-1/TRBV3-2	TRBJ1-1	TGTGCCAGCAGCCAATTAAATCAGGGAAACCCGAACACTGAAGCTTTCTTT	CASSQLNQGNPNTEAFF
TRBD1	.	TRBV10-3	TRBJ2-3	TGTGCCATCAGATCCGGGACAGGCACAGATACGCAGTATTTT	CAIRSGTGTDTQYF
.	.	TRBV19	TRBJ2-1	TGTGCCAGTACCTCTACCGGGTACTACAATGAGCAGTTCTTC	CASTSTGYYNEQFF
.	.	TRBV20-1	TRBJ2-5	TGCAGTGCTAGTCCCCCGGCCGGGAGTTTGGAGACCCAGTACTTC	CSASPPAGSLETQYF